This is a list of T cell receptor beta chains from one sample in a study of cytomegalovirus exposure and HLA in healthy donors. Profiled with immunoSEQ multiplex PCR; TCRdb holds only in-frame clones, not every one. Altogether roughly 100,000 clones are present, around four fifths being singletons, with the ten largest covering approximately 4%. The sample was PBMCs. All receptors derive from a female donor in good health and CMV-seropositive. CDR3s include the opening cysteine and the closing phenylalanine or tryptophan. The D gene is left open where the match is weak. Rows give clone size only sometimes, using once, few, many, or a class for an expanded clone.

clone_size	v_call	d_call	j_call	cdr3_nt	cdr3_aa
-	TRBV5-4	TRBD1	TRBJ2-7	TGTGCCAGCAGCTTACCGTTGCCCTCCGGACAGGGGAGTGTGAACTTC	CASSLPLPSGQGSVNF
-	TRBV4-1	TRBD1	TRBJ1-3	TGCGCCAGCAGCCCCGGACAGGGGTTTTCGTTCGCCGGAAACACCATATATTTT	CASSPGQGFSFAGNTIYF
-	TRBV13	TRBD1	TRBJ2-7	TGTGCCAGCAGCTTAGGGACAGGGAATTACTACGAGCAGTACTTC	CASSLGTGNYYEQYF
-	TRBV6-4	-	TRBJ1-2	TGTGCCAGCAAATCAGGGCCGGGTGGGGGCTACACCTTC	CASKSGPGGGYTF
-	TRBV10-1	TRBD1	TRBJ2-1	TGCGCCAGCAGTGAGTCGAGAGGCAGGGGGCCCAATGAGCAGTTCTTC	CASSESRGRGPNEQFF
-	TRBV15	-	TRBJ2-1	TGTGCCACCAGCAGAGATAAGGGGGTGCGCGAGCAGTTCTTC	CATSRDKGVREQFF
once	TRBV7-9	TRBD2	TRBJ2-5	TGTGCCAGCAACCTAGCGGGAGGGTTGGAGACCCAGTACTTC	CASNLAGGLETQYF
-	TRBV14	-	TRBJ2-2	TGTGCCAGCAGCCAAACATTCCGGGACACCGGGGAGCTGTTTTTT	CASSQTFRDTGELFF
-	TRBV19	TRBD1	TRBJ2-7	TGTGCCAGTAGTACCCCGGGACAGTCCAACTACGAGCAGTACTTC	CASSTPGQSNYEQYF
-	TRBV7-9	TRBD1	TRBJ1-1	TGTGCCAGCAGCCCGAGGACAGGGGTGAGAAACACTGAAGCTTTCTTT	CASSPRTGVRNTEAFF
-	TRBV9	-	TRBJ1-1	TGTGCCAGCAGCGTGTATATGAACACTGAAGCTTTCTTT	CASSVYMNTEAFF
-	TRBV2	TRBD1	TRBJ2-7	TGTGCCAGCCAGGTTGAGGGACAGAACTACGAGCAGTACTTC	CASQVEGQNYEQYF
-	TRBV4-1	-	TRBJ1-4	TGCGCCAGCAGCCTCCTTACAGGGGAAAAACTGTTTTTT	CASSLLTGEKLFF
-	TRBV28	TRBD1	TRBJ1-2	TGTGCCAGCAGTTACAGGGGGCGACTTGGCTACACCTTC	CASSYRGRLGYTF
-	TRBV4-1	TRBD1	TRBJ1-2	TGCGCCAGCAGCGGGGACAGCTATGGCTACACCTTC	CASSGDSYGYTF
-	TRBV25-1	-	TRBJ1-3	TGTGCCAGCAGTGAATTTCCTCTGAGCTCTGGAAACACCATATATTTT	CASSEFPLSSGNTIYF
-	TRBV7-9	-	TRBJ2-3	TGTGCCAGCAGGCCTCCCCGGACAGATACGCAGTATTTT	CASRPPRTDTQYF
few	TRBV7-6	-	TRBJ2-5	TGTGCCAGCAGCTTTGCTAGCGTGGGAGGAGAGACCCAGTACTTC	CASSFASVGGETQYF
-	TRBV11-2	TRBD2	TRBJ2-1	TGTGCCAGCAGGGTAGGGACTAGCGGGCATAGGGAGCAGTTCTTC	CASRVGTSGHREQFF
-	TRBV7-7	TRBD1	TRBJ1-1	TGTGCCAGCAGCTTAATCGGACAGGGGGAGGACACTGAAGCTTTCTTT	CASSLIGQGEDTEAFF
-	TRBV18	-	TRBJ1-1	TGTGCCAGCTCACCACCGCAGGAAGATCCCCATGGGTCCCGGAAAGCTTTCTTT	CASSPPQEDPHGSRKAFF
-	TRBV30	TRBD1	TRBJ1-5	TGTGCCTGGAGCCCAAGGACAGGGGGCCCCCAGCATTTT	CAWSPRTGGPQHF
-	TRBV6-5	-	TRBJ2-5	TGTGCCAGCAGTTCGTGGGAGGCAACCCAAGAGACCCAGTACTTC	CASSSWEATQETQYF
-	TRBV27	TRBD2	TRBJ2-1	TGTGCCAGCAGTTTAGTGGGACTAGCCGCACCCTACAATGAGCAGTTCTTC	CASSLVGLAAPYNEQFF
-	TRBV7-2	TRBD1	TRBJ1-1	TGTGCCAGCAGCCCACTACAGGGGTCCGGTGATACTGAGGCTTTCTTT	CASSPLQGSGDTEAFF
-	TRBV13	TRBD1	TRBJ1-2	TGTGCCAGCAGCGCACCGGGACAGGGGTCTTATGGCTACACCTTC	CASSAPGQGSYGYTF
-	TRBV11-3	TRBD2	TRBJ2-6	TGTGCCAGCAGCCCCGGGACTAGCGGGAGAAATCCTGGGGCCAACGTCCTGACTTTC	CASSPGTSGRNPGANVLTF
-	TRBV29-1	-	TRBJ1-2	TGCAGCGTTGAGGTCGGGGGGACAACGGAAAACTATGGCTGCACCTTC	CSVEVGGTTENYGCTF
-	TRBV9	-	TRBJ1-2	TGTGCCAGCCGTCCAGCTAACTATGGCTACACCTTC	CASRPANYGYTF
-	TRBV6-5	-	TRBJ2-2	TGTGCCAGCAGAAAGGGAGTCTACAGCACCGGGGAGCTGTTTTTT	CASRKGVYSTGELFF
-	TRBV4-1	-	TRBJ2-4	TGCGCCAGCAGCCAAGGAGACAGGTTGGACATTCAGTACTTC	CASSQGDRLDIQYF
-	TRBV7-9	-	TRBJ2-2	TGTGCCAGCAGACTCACAGGGAACACCGGGGAGCTGTTTTTT	CASRLTGNTGELFF
-	TRBV19	TRBD1	TRBJ2-3	TGTGCCAGTATATCGGGGACAGGGGAAAACACAGATACGCAGTATTTT	CASISGTGENTDTQYF
once	TRBV12-5	TRBD2	TRBJ2-5	TGTGCTAGTGCCCGGGGGGGCCTTAGTGCCCAGTACTTC	CASARGGLSAQYF
-	TRBV5-4	TRBD1	TRBJ1-1	TGTGCCAGCAGCTTGGGGGATGGGACAGCCGAAGCTTTCTTT	CASSLGDGTAEAFF
-	TRBV18	TRBD1	TRBJ2-1	TGTGCCAGCTCACCTCAATCTGCCGGGACAGGGTACAATGAGCAGTTCTTC	CASSPQSAGTGYNEQFF
-	TRBV5-1	TRBD1	TRBJ2-1	TGCGCCAGCCGCTTGACCCTTGACAGGGCTTCCTACAATGAGCAGTTCTTC	CASRLTLDRASYNEQFF
-	TRBV28	-	TRBJ2-2	TGTGCCAGCGAGTTGGGCTTCCCCCCGCAAGGGGAGCTGTTTTTT	CASELGFPPQGELFF
-	TRBV10-3	TRBD1	TRBJ1-1	TGTGCCATCAGCGAGGGGGCGTCGAACACTGAAGCTTTCTTT	CAISEGASNTEAFF
-	TRBV9	-	TRBJ2-2	TGTGCCAGCAGCGTGGGAGGCGCCGGGGAGCTGTTTTTT	CASSVGGAGELFF
once	TRBV7-9	-	TRBJ2-2	TGTGCCAGCAGCGCGTTCGTGGGGGAGCTGTTTTTT	CASSAFVGELFF
-	TRBV5-8	TRBD2	TRBJ2-3	TGTGCCAGCATTCCGGGACTATTCGCAGAAGATACGCAGTATTTT	CASIPGLFAEDTQYF
-	TRBV27	-	TRBJ2-1	TGTGCCAGCAGTTTATATTCGACAGGTGTTGGGTACAATGAGCAGTTCTTC	CASSLYSTGVGYNEQFF
-	TRBV4-2	-	TRBJ1-3	TGTGCCAGCAGCCAATCGACAGTCTCTGGAAACACCATATATTTT	CASSQSTVSGNTIYF
-	TRBV4-1	TRBD2	TRBJ2-1	TGCGCCAGCACGGGGACTAGCGGGACCTACAATGAGCAGTTCTTC	CASTGTSGTYNEQFF
-	TRBV28	-	TRBJ2-7	TGTGCCAGCAGTTTAGACACCTACGAGCAGTACTTC	CASSLDTYEQYF
-	TRBV7-9	TRBD1	TRBJ1-3	TGTGCCAGCAGCTTAACGGACAGGGCAAATGGAAACACCATATATTTT	CASSLTDRANGNTIYF
-	TRBV5-1	-	TRBJ2-5	TGCGCCAGCAGCCTAAAAAAAGAGACCCAGTACTTC	CASSLKKETQYF
-	TRBV28	TRBD1	TRBJ2-7	TGTGCCAGCAGGGGACAGGGTTCAGTCTACGAGCAGTACTTC	CASRGQGSVYEQYF
-	TRBV4-1	-	TRBJ2-7	TGCGCCAGCAGCCAAGGAGGGCGGGGTTCCTACGAGCAGTACTTC	CASSQGGRGSYEQYF
-	TRBV25-1	-	TRBJ2-5	TGTGCCAGCAGTGCCGGGGGGCGAGAGACCCAGTACTTC	CASSAGGRETQYF
-	TRBV6-1	TRBD1	TRBJ2-1	TGTGCCAGCAGTGAAATGGGGACAGACAATGAGCAGTTCTTC	CASSEMGTDNEQFF
once	TRBV2	-	TRBJ1-6	TGTGCCAGCAGTCCAGACAGGCCGAGCTCCTATAATTCACCCCTCCACTTT	CASSPDRPSSYNSPLHF
-	TRBV2	-	TRBJ2-3	TGTGCCAGCCTAGCCCACCTCACCACAGATACGCAGTATTTT	CASLAHLTTDTQYF
-	TRBV10-1	-	TRBJ2-1	TGCGCCAGCAGTGGACTAGGGAGTGGTCCTGAGCAGTTCTTC	CASSGLGSGPEQFF
-	TRBV2	TRBD1	TRBJ1-5	TGTGCCAGCAGCCTCAGGGGGAGCAATCAGCCCCAGCATTTT	CASSLRGSNQPQHF